A single sample is the source of the 31 T cell receptor beta chains below, sequenced in a study of identical twins. TCRdb passed the 5' RACE reads through MiXCR, listing each CDR3 protein once. Of about 720,000 distinct CDR3 sequences listed, 15% to 20% are singletons. The data also belong to a second study, concerning T cells expressing NK-cell markers.

Sequenced: PBMCs. These receptors were collected from a woman under 30 in good health.

This clonotype was observed a few times. V and J are TRBV11-2 and TRBJ2-5; 8 bases are a match to TRBD1. Germline values: CDR1 SGHAT, CDR2 FQNNGV. The CDR3 runs to 16 residues. V shed 5 bases and J 9 bases; nucleotides not matched to a gene: 17. CDR3 DNA sequence: TGTGCCAGCAGCCCCGTCAGGGGGACAGGCCGAGGGGCCCAGTACTTC. Amino acid sequence: CASSPVRGTGRGAQYF.

V usage is TRBV12-3 or TRBV12-4 and J usage is TRBJ1-5, with a possible D match to TRBD1 (5 bases). V lost 11 bases and J 0 bases, leaving 14 bases between the germline ends. The CDR3 contains 14 residues. CDR3 sequence reads: CALRGPYSNQPQHF. CDR3 DNA sequence: TGTGCCCTAAGGGGACCGTATAGCAATCAGCCCCAGCATTTT.

The chain is built from TRBV3-1 and TRBJ2-5; D remains unclear. CDR1 and CDR2 (germline): LGHDT, YNNKEL (reference sequence). The V end was cut by 1 base, the J end by 5 bases, with 14 bases between. The CDR3 sequence is 15 residues long. This CDR3 is CASSQGPGLLETQYF. Here the CDR3 DNA reads TGTGCCAGCAGCCAAGGCCCTGGGCTGCTGGAGACCCAGTACTTC.

This sequence joins TRBV20-1 and TRBJ2-6, with a possible D match to TRBD2 (6 bases). With 0 bases removed from V and 2 bases from J, the gap between germline ends came to 11 bases. Germline V gene sequence: CDR1 DFQATT, CDR2 SNEGSKA (reference sequence). This CDR3 comprises 16 residues. For the CDR3, the DNA is TGCAGTGCTAGAGAGGGTGGAGGGGCTGGGGCCAACGTCCTGACTTTC. Protein: CSAREGGGAGANVLTF.

The sample holds many counts of this clonotype. V and J are TRBV4-3 and TRBJ2-3; either TRBD1 or TRBD2 may fit D (6 bases each). Germline V gives CDR1 LGHNA, CDR2 YSLEER. Trimming took off 3 bases at V and 3 bases at J, with 19 bases between the two ends. The CDR3 consists of 17 residues. The CDR3 loop is CASSQDYRVRETDTQYF. CDR3 in DNA: TGCGCCAGCAGCCAGGACTACAGGGTGCGGGAAACAGATACGCAGTATTTT.

This clonotype showed up just a few times. This chain uses TRBV10-3 with TRBJ2-1; no reliable D call. Germline values: CDR1 ENHRY, CDR2 SYGVKD. The CDR3 sequence is 11 residues long. The V and J ends lost 2 bases and 7 bases respectively, with 3 bases between them. CDR3 sequence: CAISEQNEQFF. CDR3 in DNA: TGTGCCATCAGTGAGCAAAATGAGCAGTTCTTC.

This clonotype was recorded many times. The V and J genes are TRBV12-3 or TRBV12-4 and TRBJ2-1, with 8 nucleotides matching TRBD2. J lost 9 bases, V lost 7 bases, and 11 bases had no gene match. The CDR3 spans 14 residues. CDR3 nucleotide sequence: TGTGCCAGCAACCCGGGACTAGGAACGGTTGAGCAGTTCTTC. It translates to CASNPGLGTVEQFF.

The chain carries TRBV5-1 and TRBJ2-3, with D tentatively TRBD1 (5 bases). V lost 6 bases and J lost 4, with 9 bases in between. This CDR3 contains 12 residues. Germline V gene lookup returns CDR1 SGHRS and CDR2 YFSETQ. The CDR3, as DNA: TGCGCCAGCAAAGGGGATGCAGATACGCAGTATTTT. Protein sequence: CASKGDADTQYF.

CDR3 loop: CASTRGADTGELFF. CDR3 DNA: TGTGCCAGCACACGGGGGGCGGACACCGGGGAGCTGTTTTTT. The chain carries TRBV12-3 or TRBV12-4 and TRBJ2-2, with D tentatively TRBD2 (7 bases). The CDR3 length is 14 residues. Trimming removed 7 bases at V and 3 bases at J, with 12 bases between.

The chain carries TRBV20-1 and TRBJ2-3; 11 positions agree with TRBD2. The V gene's germline CDR1 is DFQATT and CDR2 SNEGSKA (reference sequence). J was trimmed by 8 bases and V by 6 bases; bases with no gene match: 16. The CDR3 runs to 16 residues. In DNA, the CDR3 is TGCAGTGCCCCAAGAGCTAGCGGGGGGCCGGACCCTACGCAGTATTTT. It is translated as CSAPRASGGPDPTQYF.

This clonotype turned up a few times. The rearrangement links TRBV7-9 to TRBJ2-3, with 9 bases that match TRBD2. The V segment lost 11 bases and the J segment 2 bases; nucleotides outside the gene matches: 11. The CDR3 covers 15 residues. Germline V gene sequence: CDR1 SEHNR, CDR2 FQNEAQ (reference sequence). The CDR3 DNA sequence: TGTGCCGGAAAAGTAGCGGGGGCGCCCACAGATACGCAGTATTTT. It yields the protein CAGKVAGAPTDTQYF.

Here the CDR3 DNA reads TGTGCCAGCTCCGGGACAGTTTACTCCTACGAGCAGTACTTC. It translates to CASSGTVYSYEQYF. The rearrangement links TRBV18 to TRBJ2-7; 7 bases agree with TRBD1. V trimming: 6 bases; J trimming: 0 bases; junction bases outside the gene matches: 5. The germline gives CDR1 KGHSH, CDR2 LQKENI. This CDR3 region has 14 residues.

The CDR3 nucleotides are TGCGCCAGCAGCCCAATTCCCTCTGGGGCCAACGTCCTGACTTTC. It is translated as CASSPIPSGANVLTF. The chain recombines TRBV5-1 with TRBJ2-6, with unresolved D. The CDR3 sequence is 15 residues long. Per the germline V gene, CDR1 is SGHRS and CDR2 is YFSETQ. V lost 4 bases, J lost 0 bases, and 8 bases lay in between.

The rearrangement uses TRBV12-3 or TRBV12-4 and TRBJ2-7; tentative D call: TRBD2 (5 bases). Trimming took 5 bases from V and 4 from J, leaving 15 bases between them. There are 14 residues in the CDR3. CDR3 nucleotides: TGTGCCAGCAGTCCTCGGGATATGAATTACGAGCAGTACTTC. Protein sequence: CASSPRDMNYEQYF.

This clonotype appeared a few times. V gene TRBV6-1 combines with J gene TRBJ1-6; perhaps TRBD1 as D (6 bases). V dropped 3 bases and J dropped 7 bases, with 13 bases sitting between them. CDR1 MNHNS and CDR2 SASEGT come from the germline V gene. The CDR3 is made up of 15 amino acids. The CDR3 DNA follows: TGTGCCAGCAGTGAGAACAGGGTTGGGAATTCACCCCTCCACTTT. Its translation: CASSENRVGNSPLHF.

Here the CDR3 DNA reads TGTGCCAGCAGCCCCCGACCAACCTACGAGCAGTACTTC. Translated: CASSPRPTYEQYF. This chain links TRBV3-1 with TRBJ2-7; no definite D call. The CDR3 is 13 amino acids. Germline V gene lookup returns CDR1 LGHDT and CDR2 YNNKEL (reference sequence). V lost 4 bases and J lost 2, with 9 bases in between.

This clonotype was detected only a few times. This sequence joins TRBV20-1 and TRBJ2-4, with a possible D match to TRBD2 (5 bases). The CDR3 has 13 residues. Trimming shortened V by 6 bases and J by 6 bases, and 15 bases separated the two germline ends. CDR1 DFQATT and CDR2 SNEGSKA come from the germline V gene (reference sequence). The CDR3 region has the DNA TGCAGTGCGGCCGGGGATGAGGTAAACATTCAGTACTTC. Translating gives CSAAGDEVNIQYF.

This chain joins TRBV7-9 and TRBJ2-7; D possibly matches TRBD1 or TRBD2 (5 bases each). Germline CDR1 is SEHNR and CDR2 is FQNEAQ (reference sequence). The CDR3 contains 15 residues. V was pared by 5 bases and J by 5 bases, with 19 bases between. CDR3 DNA sequence: TGTGCCAGCAGCGCAGGCAGGGTAAGGAGGAACGAGCAGTACTTC. It specifies CASSAGRVRRNEQYF.

The chain is built from TRBV20-1 and TRBJ2-3; 13 bases fit TRBD2. The CDR3 length is 17 residues. The germline V gene encodes CDR1 DFQATT and CDR2 SNEGSKA (reference sequence). V lost 8 bases, J lost 7 bases, and 18 bases stayed unmatched. In nucleotides, the CDR3 is TGCAGTACTTACCCCCGGACTAGCGGGAGAGTTGAGCATACGCAGTATTTT. Its translation is CSTYPRTSGRVEHTQYF.

This chain links TRBV9 with TRBJ2-6, with 7 bases identical to TRBD2. This CDR3 comprises 16 residues. Germline V gives CDR1 SGDLS, CDR2 YYNGEE. With V trimmed by 0 bases and J by 2 bases, 2 bases remained unmatched. CDR3 in DNA: TGTGCCAGCAGCGTAGAGGCGGGAGCTGGGGCCAACGTCCTGACTTTC. Translated, it gives CASSVEAGAGANVLTF.

The chain uses TRBV5-4 and TRBJ2-1, with D perhaps given as TRBD1 or TRBD2 (6 bases each). Trimming removed 0 bases from V and 0 bases from J, with 22 bases in between. The CDR3 sequence is 20 residues long. Germline-derived CDR1 and CDR2 are SGHNT and YYREEE (reference sequence). In DNA, the CDR3 is TGTGCCAGCAGCTTGGGGACAGCTTACCCACTGGGAGGCTCCTACAATGAGCAGTTCTTC. Protein: CASSLGTAYPLGGSYNEQFF. The complete variable domain, with remaining parts taken from reference TRBV5-4 and TRBJ2-1, reads ETGVTQSPTHLIKTRGQQVTLRCSSQSGHNTVSWYQQALGQGPQFIFQYYREEENGRGNFPPRFSGLQFPNYSSELNVNALELDDSALYLCASSLGTAYPLGGSYNEQFFGPGTRLTVL.

This chain connects TRBV18 to TRBJ2-5; the match to TRBD1 covers 7 bases. With V trimmed by 4 bases and J by 5 bases, 13 bases remained unmatched. There are 16 residues in the CDR3. CDR1 KGHSH and CDR2 LQKENI come from the germline V gene. CDR3 DNA sequence: TGTGCCAGCTCACTACGGACAGGTTCCGGCGTGGAGACCCAGTACTTC. Its translation: CASSLRTGSGVETQYF.

This clonotype was counted only a few times. V gene TRBV5-6 combines with J gene TRBJ2-1, with D possibly being TRBD2 (5 bases). V was clipped by 1 base and J by 0 bases, with 11 bases between them. Germline-derived CDR1 and CDR2 are SGHDT and YYEEEE. The CDR3 spans 16 residues. The CDR3 DNA follows: TGTGCCAGCAGCTTGTTTTGGAGGAGCTCCTACAATGAGCAGTTCTTC. It codes for CASSLFWRSSYNEQFF.

The V and J genes are TRBV29-1 and TRBJ2-3, with D perhaps matching TRBD1 or TRBD2 (6 bases each). From germline, CDR1 is SQVTM and CDR2 ANQGSEA. This CDR3 is 14 amino acids long. The ends were cut back, 7 bases at V and 2 bases at J, with 16 bases in the middle. CDR3 protein: CSAYGGGNTDTQYF. The CDR3, as DNA: TGCAGCGCTTATGGAGGGGGTAACACAGATACGCAGTATTTT.

This clonotype was seen a few times. This chain links TRBV6-1 with TRBJ1-5; no reliable D call. This CDR3 spans 13 amino acids. In germline, CDR1 is MNHNS, CDR2 SASEGT. V was cut by 6 bases and J by 1 base, with 7 bases left in between. The CDR3 region has the DNA TGTGCCAGCAGGGCACAGAGCAATCAGCCCCAGCATTTT. Protein: CASRAQSNQPQHF.

This clonotype was seen more than once but under ten times. CDR3 DNA: TGTGCCGTCAAGCGGGGGGGCACAGATACGCAGTATTTT. Its protein is CAVKRGGTDTQYF. The chain links TRBV6-1 to TRBJ2-3; 9 nucleotides match TRBD2. Germline CDR1 and CDR2: MNHNS and SASEGT. Trimming removed 11 bases from V and 1 base from J; junction bases left unmatched: 4. This CDR3 comprises 13 residues.

This clonotype was observed once. This chain uses TRBV4-1 with TRBJ2-1; 9 bases align to TRBD2. The V and J ends lost 2 bases and 5 bases, in that order; junction bases with no gene match: 10. Germline CDR1 reads MGHRA; CDR2 reads YSYEKL. CDR3 length: 17 amino acids. CDR3: CASSQTLAGSNNNEQFF. In DNA, the CDR3 is TGCGCCAGCAGCCAAACACTAGCGGGTTCCAACAACAATGAGCAGTTCTTC.

The rearrangement uses TRBV10-3 and TRBJ2-1, with 12 positions matching TRBD2. The CDR3 runs to 16 residues. The V gene's germline CDR1 is ENHRY and CDR2 SYGVKD. The V segment lost 4 bases and the J segment 1 base; nucleotides outside the gene matches: 2. For the CDR3, the DNA is TGTGCCATCAGTGGACTAGCGGGGGTTTCCTACAATGAGCAGTTCTTC. Translating gives CAISGLAGVSYNEQFF.

V gene TRBV2 combines with J gene TRBJ2-5; maybe TRBD1 (6 bases). The V and J ends lost 11 bases and 7 bases respectively, with 20 bases between them. The germline V gene has CDR1 SNHLY and CDR2 FYNNEI. The CDR3 runs 13 residues. The CDR3 loop reads CAGSKTGTRTQYF. CDR3 coding DNA: TGTGCCGGATCGAAAACAGGGACGAGGACCCAGTACTTC.

This clonotype turned up a few times. The genes are TRBV27 and TRBJ2-1; 8 nucleotides match TRBD2. This CDR3 region has 16 residues. Germline CDR1 and CDR2: MNHEY and SMNVEV (reference sequence). V lost 7 bases, J lost 2 bases, and 10 bases stayed unmatched. The CDR3 is CASKGEAGVTYNEQFF. The CDR3 region has the DNA TGTGCCAGCAAAGGGGAAGCGGGAGTGACCTACAATGAGCAGTTCTTC.

The table lists this clonotype with a few counts. V usage is TRBV6-5 and J usage is TRBJ2-3; 14 nucleotides line up with TRBD2. The junction had 7 bases not matched to a gene; V was cut back by 4 bases and J by 7 bases. Germline loops: CDR1 MNHEY, CDR2 SVGAGI. The CDR3 is 16 residues long. For the CDR3, the DNA is TGTGCCAGCAGTTTACGACTAGCGGGGGGGCACAATACGCAGTATTTT. It yields the protein CASSLRLAGGHNTQYF.